This is a list of T cell receptor beta chains from one sample in a study of cytomegalovirus exposure and HLA in healthy donors. TCRdb's table, derived via immunoSEQ multiplex PCR, lists solely in-frame clones and lacks some. The table lists 150,000 to 250,000 clones, 65% to 90% of them singletons, with about 2% in the top ten. Sequencing was carried out using PBMCs. The receptors originated from a woman in her 50s in good health and CMV-seronegative. The CDR3 runs from the conserved cysteine through the conserved F or W.

CDR3	J	V
CASSLGLYSETQYF	TRBJ2-5	TRBV5-4
CASSSGSHNEQFF	TRBJ2-1	TRBV28
CASSAWGDTEAFF	TRBJ1-1	TRBV28
CASNLQGSSTDTQYF	TRBJ2-3	TRBV2
CASSLASTSGDNEQFF	TRBJ2-1	TRBV7-2
CASSTAPTSGSYYEQYF	TRBJ2-7	TRBV28
CASSLQAGTDTQYF	TRBJ2-3	TRBV5-1
CSVKGGGFNTGELFF	TRBJ2-2	TRBV29-1
CASSLYNSQPQHF	TRBJ1-5	TRBV27
CSSSFSGGGRILFDIQYF	TRBJ2-4	TRBV7-9
CASSEVGAGQNNSPLHF	TRBJ1-6	TRBV2
CASRRDLGDQPQHF	TRBJ1-5	TRBV5-4
CATGGASAYNEQFF	TRBJ2-1	TRBV10-3
CASRRGLSGNTIYF	TRBJ1-3	TRBV19
CASSWTGTGGADTQYF	TRBJ2-3	TRBV5-1
CASSLQTGTTDTQYF	TRBJ2-3	TRBV7-2
CSADRGSGEKLFF	TRBJ1-4	TRBV29-1
CSSRTSGRIDTQYF	TRBJ2-3	TRBV29-1
CASSPTNTGELFF	TRBJ2-2	TRBV27
CASSQRGTRGYNEQFF	TRBJ2-1	TRBV11-3
CASSLIAGVIDEQYF	TRBJ2-7	TRBV5-1
CASTNGTGGYEQYF	TRBJ2-7	TRBV6-4
CASSSRQASKDTQYF	TRBJ2-3	TRBV18
CASSPNRGLNTEAFF	TRBJ1-1	TRBV18
CASSTLGRVHEQFF	TRBJ2-1	TRBV6-5
CASSRGTAQMDTQYF	TRBJ2-3	TRBV5-5
CASSPNRFSYNEQFF	TRBJ2-1	TRBV9
CATRAGTVTYEQYF	TRBJ2-7	TRBV15